This entry is about one T cell receptor (beta chain). The PCR made use of 60 Vbeta and 13 Jbeta primers. The protocol was immunoSEQ multiplex PCR, while the TCRdb copy is restricted to in-frame clones and leaves out a portion. The sample records roughly 220,000 clones, about 77% being singletons. The sample is drawn from a study of cytomegalovirus exposure and HLA in healthy donors. Germline CDR1 is SGHTA and CDR2 is FQGNSA. This CDR3 has 13 residues. Trimming took 2 bases from V and 12 from J, leaving 16 bases between them. This chain joins TRBV7-2 and TRBJ1-2; possibly TRBD1 for D (5 bases). Sequenced input: PBMCs. The receptor comes from a woman in her 30s in good health and CMV-seronegative. The CDR3 spells CASSLFFTDSHTF. CDR3 DNA: TGTGCCAGCAGCTTATTTTTTACCGACAGCCACACCTTC.